These 18 T cell receptor beta chains were all obtained from the same sample, sequenced in a study of preoperative IRX-2 immunotherapy in early breast cancer. Some clones are missing from TCRdb's copy, which holds only in-frame ones; the method was immunoSEQ multiplex PCR. The data hold under 30,000 clones, with about 87% observed a single time. Treatment reported: preoperative locoregional IRX-2 cytokine immunotherapy. The material was tumor tissue, obtained after IRX-2 immunotherapy. Receptors were obtained from a human donor with breast cancer.

This rearrangement joins TRBV2 to TRBJ2-7, with D perhaps matching TRBD2 (6 bases). The CDR3 is made up of 13 amino acids. Germline V gene sequence: CDR1 SNHLY, CDR2 FYNNEI. The V and J ends lost 7 bases and 3 bases respectively, with 13 bases between them. The CDR3 reads CASTGLANYEQYV. DNA for the CDR3: TGTGCCAGCACAGGGCTAGCGAACTACGAGCAGTACGTC.

This clone occurred a few times. The gene calls are TRBV7-3 and TRBJ2-2, with 7 bases that match TRBD1. The V segment lost 5 bases and the J segment 5 bases; nucleotides outside the gene matches: 11. The CDR3 contains 16 residues. Looked up from germline, CDR1 is SGHTA and CDR2 is FQGTGA. Written as DNA, the CDR3 is TGTGCCAGCAGCCCAGACAGGGTGATGGGAACCGGGGAGCTGTTTTTT. Translating it yields CASSPDRVMGTGELFF.

V and J are TRBV28 and TRBJ1-4, with D maybe TRBD1 (5 bases). The V and J ends lost 4 bases and 0 bases respectively, with 12 bases between them. From germline, CDR1 is MDHEN and CDR2 SYDVKM. This CDR3 contains 16 residues. The DNA of the CDR3 is TGTGCCAGCAGTTGGGGGAGAGCATCAACTAATGAAAAACTGTTTTTT. It encodes CASSWGRASTNEKLFF.

V usage is TRBV5-1 and J usage is TRBJ1-2, with 7 bases identical to TRBD1. Germline assignment: CDR1 SGHRS and CDR2 YFSETQ. Trimming removed 4 bases from V and 5 bases from J; junction bases left unmatched: 8. There are 14 residues in the CDR3. DNA of the CDR3: TGCGCCAGCAGCGTAGGACAGGACCTTTATGGCTACACCTTC. Its translation is CASSVGQDLYGYTF.

The genes are TRBV6-1 and TRBJ2-5; possible D gene TRBD1, 5 bases. The V gene lost 4 bases and the J gene lost 3 bases, with 15 bases spanning the gap. Germline V gene sequence: CDR1 MNHNS, CDR2 SASEGT. This CDR3 is 15 amino acids long. CDR3 region: CASSGRVTPKETQYF. The CDR3 DNA reads TGTGCCAGCAGTGGCAGGGTCACCCCAAAAGAGACCCAGTACTTC.

V is TRBV13 and J is TRBJ1-2; D might be TRBD1 (5 bases). V was clipped by 0 bases and J by 6 bases, with 11 bases between them. CDR3 size: 14 residues. Germline V gene data show CDR1 as PRHDT and CDR2 as FYEKMQ (reference sequence). The CDR3 nucleotides read TGTGCCAGCAGCTTAGGGCCTCCGGGGGATGGCTACACCTTC. Protein sequence: CASSLGPPGDGYTF.

CDR3: CASSVGAGGGETQYF. The CDR3 DNA is TGTGCCAGCAGCGTGGGAGCGGGGGGCGGAGAGACCCAGTACTTC. The rearrangement uses TRBV9 and TRBJ2-5, with TRBD2 matching 9 bases. Germline assignment: CDR1 SGDLS and CDR2 YYNGEE. The CDR3 sequence is 15 residues long. J gave up 4 bases and V 2 bases, and 6 bases lay outside the gene matches.

The V and J genes are TRBV19 and TRBJ1-5, with D perhaps TRBD1 (5 bases). Germline V gene lookup returns CDR1 LNHDA and CDR2 SQIVND (reference sequence). With 6 bases removed from V and 0 bases from J, the gap between germline ends came to 18 bases. This CDR3 region has 17 residues. Written as DNA, the CDR3 is TGTGCCAGTAGGAGGTCCAGGGTCGGATATAGCAATCAGCCCCAGCATTTT. Translated: CASRRSRVGYSNQPQHF.

The gene calls are TRBV2 and TRBJ2-5; TRBD2 might be the D (5 bases). The CDR3 covers 11 residues. Germline CDR1 SNHLY, CDR2 FYNNEI. Trimming cost V 7 bases and J 3 bases, with 6 bases left between them. The CDR3 sequence is CASMREETQYF. The CDR3, as DNA: TGTGCCAGCATGAGGGAAGAGACCCAGTACTTC.

The chain couples TRBV19 to TRBJ1-1; D is unclear. Germline V gene data show CDR1 as LNHDA and CDR2 as SQIVND (reference sequence). The CDR3 runs 15 residues. The V end was cut by 0 bases, the J end by 0 bases, with 8 bases between. The CDR3 DNA reads as TGTGCCAGTAGTATAGATTCAGTCATGAACACTGAAGCTTTCTTT. Translation: CASSIDSVMNTEAFF.

The chain uses TRBV4-1 and TRBJ2-3; 9 bases line up with TRBD2. CDR1 is MGHRA, CDR2 YSYEKL, per germline. This CDR3 contains 16 residues. V shed 2 bases, J shed 1 base, and the junction held 4 bases outside the gene matches. The CDR3 DNA is TGCGCCAGCAGCCAAAGAGAGCGGGGGGGCACAGATACGCAGTATTTT. It translates to CASSQRERGGTDTQYF.

The gene calls are TRBV5-1 and TRBJ2-4; D is undetermined. Germline CDR1 reads SGHRS; CDR2 reads YFSETQ. CDR3 length: 16 amino acids. V shed 1 base and J shed 4 bases, with 15 bases lying between them. The CDR3 sequence: CASSLPDLNLKNIQYF. CDR3 nucleotides: TGCGCCAGCAGCTTGCCCGACTTAAACCTTAAAAACATTCAGTACTTC.

This chain uses TRBV7-9 with TRBJ2-3, with TRBD1 matching over 7 bases. Germline CDR1 is SEHNR and CDR2 is FQNEAQ (reference sequence). V lost 5 bases, J lost 3 bases, and 11 bases stayed unmatched. The CDR3 covers 16 residues. The CDR3 here is CASSPPPGQQTDTQYF. CDR3 nucleotides: TGTGCCAGCAGCCCCCCCCCGGGACAGCAGACAGATACGCAGTATTTT.

V is TRBV19 and J is TRBJ1-1, with D hard to call. The CDR3 runs 15 residues. CDR1 LNHDA and CDR2 SQIVND come from the germline V gene (reference sequence). V lost 8 bases to trimming and J lost 2 bases, with 18 bases between them. The CDR3 nucleotides are TGTGCCAGTCTGCGGCAGGCCTCGGGAAACACTGAAGCTTTCTTT. The encoded protein is CASLRQASGNTEAFF.

The chain has TRBV19 and TRBJ2-3, with no clear D. The germline gives CDR1 LNHDA, CDR2 SQIVND (reference sequence). V lost 3 bases and J 0 bases, leaving 13 bases between the germline ends. This CDR3 contains 16 residues. DNA of the CDR3: TGTGCCAGTAGTATTCTCACGGGCCAAAGCACAGATACGCAGTATTTT. Translation: CASSILTGQSTDTQYF.

The V call is TRBV6-5, the J call TRBJ1-4, with D tentatively TRBD1 (5 bases). This CDR3 spans 13 amino acids. Germline CDR1 is MNHEY and CDR2 is SVGAGI. V was trimmed by 3 bases and J by 14 bases, leaving 16 bases between them. The chain's CDR3 is CASSYSEGLNLFF. CDR3 in DNA: TGTGCCAGCAGTTATAGCGAGGGGCTTAATCTGTTTTTT.

The chain recombines TRBV28 with TRBJ1-1; D uncertain. Trimming removed 2 bases from V and 9 bases from J, with 13 bases in between. This CDR3 has 13 amino acids. Germline V gene data show CDR1 as MDHEN and CDR2 as SYDVKM. CDR3 DNA sequence: TGTGCCAGCAGTTTACTGAAGGGAATGAAAGCTTTCTTT. Translation gives CASSLLKGMKAFF. The full variable domain, in which reference TRBV28 and TRBJ1-1 provide the parts outside the CDR3, is DVKVTQSSRYLVKRTGEKVFLECVQDMDHENMFWYRQDPGLGLRLIYFSYDVKMKEKGDIPEGYSVSREKKERFSLILESASTNQTSMYLCASSLLKGMKAFFGQGTRLTVV.

The chain combines TRBV6-5 with TRBJ1-2; 8 bases align to TRBD1. This CDR3 region has 14 residues. The junction had 2 bases not matched to a gene; V was cut back by 0 bases and J by 5 bases. The germline CDR1 and CDR2 sequences are MNHEY and SVGAGI. DNA for the CDR3: TGTGCCAGCAGTTACTCTCGGACAGGGTATGGCTACACCTTC. As protein: CASSYSRTGYGYTF.